This passage covers 19 T cell receptor beta chains from one sample sequenced in a study of blood T cell repertoires in COVID-19. Clones were sequenced by immunoSEQ multiplex PCR, and TCRdb holds only the in-frame ones, with some missing. The sample carries roughly 520,000 clones, more than 75% recorded once. The specimen was PBMCs or T cells enriched from blood (not recorded which). Receptors originate from a woman in her 40s who had recovered from COVID-19.

A single count supports this clone. The chain employs TRBV7-9 and TRBJ2-3; D might be TRBD2 (6 bases). The V end was cut by 1 base, the J end by 2 bases, with 22 bases between. From germline, CDR1 is SEHNR and CDR2 FQNEAQ (reference sequence). This CDR3 contains 19 residues. This CDR3 is CASSLVYRERDLLTDTQYF. CDR3 nucleotide sequence: TGTGCCAGCAGCTTAGTATACCGGGAGAGGGATTTGCTCACAGATACGCAGTATTTT.

DNA of the CDR3: TGTGCCATCAGCCTGGACAGGGGACAACTCTACGAGCAGTACTTC. Its translation: CAISLDRGQLYEQYF. The rearrangement joins TRBV10-3 to TRBJ2-7; 9 nucleotides match TRBD1. The CDR3 runs to 15 residues. V lost 6 bases and J lost 3; bases outside the gene matches: 9. The germline CDR1 and CDR2 sequences are ENHRY and SYGVKD.

V and J are TRBV5-4 and TRBJ1-1; 7 bases align to TRBD1. This CDR3 contains 14 residues. CDR1 and CDR2 from the germline V gene are SGHNT and YYREEE (reference sequence). V shed 4 bases, J shed 1 base, and the junction held 4 bases outside the gene matches. Written as DNA, the CDR3 is TGTGCCAGCAGCGCGGACAGGTCGAACACTGAAGCTTTCTTT. Amino acid sequence: CASSADRSNTEAFF.

The gene calls are TRBV6-5 and TRBJ1-2; the match to TRBD1 covers 7 bases. The V segment lost 4 bases and the J segment 2 bases; nucleotides outside the gene matches: 7. The CDR3 spans 15 residues. Germline CDR1 and CDR2: MNHEY and SVGAGI. In DNA form, the CDR3 reads TGTGCCAGCAGTTCCCCGACGGGACAGAACTATGGCTACACCTTC. Amino acids: CASSSPTGQNYGYTF.

The genes are TRBV27 and TRBJ2-2, with 8 bases lining up with TRBD1. The germline V gene has CDR1 MNHEY and CDR2 SMNVEV (reference sequence). The CDR3 runs 15 residues. The J segment lost 5 bases and the V segment lost 10 bases, leaving 12 bases of the junction unmatched. The CDR3 loop reads CATRIGTGITGELFF. CDR3 coding DNA: TGTGCCACCAGGATCGGGACAGGAATTACCGGGGAGCTGTTTTTT.

The chain has TRBV27 and TRBJ2-1; 9 positions match TRBD1. Germline V lookup: CDR1 MNHEY, CDR2 SMNVEV (reference sequence). The J segment lost 2 bases and the V segment lost 4 bases, leaving 3 bases of the junction unmatched. The CDR3 is made up of 15 amino acids. CDR3 coding DNA: TGTGCCAGCAGTTCGGACAGGGGAACCTACAATGAGCAGTTCTTC. Translating gives CASSSDRGTYNEQFF.

The V and J genes are TRBV19 and TRBJ1-5; D uncertain. Germline CDR1 is LNHDA and CDR2 is SQIVND (reference sequence). The CDR3 loop spans 19 amino acids. Trimming shortened V by 7 bases and J by 0 bases, and 25 bases separated the two germline ends. The CDR3 DNA reads as TGTGCCAGTAACAACCCCATGTCTCGGGGATTTTATAGCAATCAGCCCCAGCATTTT. Translated, it gives CASNNPMSRGFYSNQPQHF.

This clone was counted only a few times. V usage is TRBV29-1 and J usage is TRBJ2-7, with 14 bases fitting TRBD2. J gave up 2 bases and V 4 bases, and 7 bases lay outside the gene matches. CDR3 size: 16 residues. Germline assignment: CDR1 SQVTM and CDR2 ANQGSEA. In DNA, the CDR3 is TGCAGCGTTGTGGGGACTAGCGGGAGCGGAGCCTACGAGCAGTACTTC. Protein sequence: CSVVGTSGSGAYEQYF.

This rearrangement joins TRBV7-2 to TRBJ1-2; D is unresolved. The CDR3 consists of 14 residues. Germline assignment: CDR1 SGHTA and CDR2 FQGNSA. Trimming shortened V by 3 bases and J by 2 bases, and 10 bases separated the two germline ends. In DNA form, the CDR3 reads TGTGCCAGCAGCTTGAAGGAGGAGAACTATGGCTACACCTTC. Protein product: CASSLKEENYGYTF.

The chain has TRBV7-8 and TRBJ1-5; TRBD1 might be the D (5 bases). CDR3 length: 14 residues. Germline lookup yields CDR1 SGHVS and CDR2 FQNEAQ. Trimming took 5 bases from V and 6 from J, leaving 14 bases between them. The CDR3 sequence is CASSLGGGGQPQHF. CDR3 sequence (DNA): TGTGCCAGCAGCCTAGGCGGGGGAGGTCAGCCCCAGCATTTT.

V is TRBV3-1 (or the pseudogene TRBV3-2) and J is TRBJ2-2; TRBD2 matches 9 bases. The CDR3 is made up of 17 amino acids. V was clipped by 0 bases and J by 6 bases; unmatched bases: 8. The germline V gene has CDR1 LGHDT and CDR2 YNNKEL (reference sequence). DNA of the CDR3: TGTGCCAGCAGCCAAGATCCGGGGCGGGAGGGCCCCGGGGAGCTGTTTTTT. This translates into CASSQDPGREGPGELFF.

The rearrangement links TRBV2 to TRBJ2-7, with 7 nucleotides matching TRBD1. V dropped 6 bases and J dropped 2; count of bases not matched to a gene: 7. The CDR3 sequence is 14 residues long. Germline values: CDR1 SNHLY, CDR2 FYNNEI. In nucleotides, the CDR3 is TGTGCCAGCAGGGAGACAGGGCAAACCTACGAGCAGTACTTC. This sequence encodes CASRETGQTYEQYF.

The CDR3, as DNA: TGTGCCACCAGTGAGTCGAGGGATGATCAGCCCCAGCATTTT. Translated, it gives CATSESRDDQPQHF. V and J are TRBV24-1 and TRBJ1-5; D is uncertain. Germline lookup yields CDR1 KGHDR and CDR2 SFDVKD. Trimming shortened V by 4 bases and J by 5 bases, and 11 bases separated the two germline ends. The CDR3 loop spans 14 amino acids.

V usage is TRBV5-1 and J usage is TRBJ1-2; TRBD1 agrees at 11 bases. The CDR3 is 17 residues long. The trim removed 0 bases at V and 2 bases at J, leaving 6 bases unmatched. Germline V lookup: CDR1 SGHRS, CDR2 YFSETQ. The CDR3, as DNA: TGCGCCAGCAGCTTGGATGGACAGGGGGCCGGCAACTATGGCTACACCTTC. It codes for CASSLDGQGAGNYGYTF.

The chain couples TRBV30 to TRBJ1-2; TRBD1 might be the D (6 bases). V lost 2 bases, J lost 3 bases, and 19 bases lay in between. CDR1 GTSNPN and CDR2 SVGIG come from the germline V gene (reference sequence). This CDR3 has 16 residues. Written as DNA, the CDR3 is TGTGCCTGGAGTAGACCCAGACAGGCGATGGACTATGGCTACACCTTC. Translation: CAWSRPRQAMDYGYTF. The full variable domain, completed using reference TRBV30 and TRBJ1-2, is SQTIHQWPATLVQPVGSPLSLECTVEGTSNPNLYWYRQAAGRGLQLLFYSVGIGQISSEVPQNLSASRPQDRQFILSSKKLLLSDSGFYLCAWSRPRQAMDYGYTFGSGTRLTVV.

This clone was observed a single time. The V and J genes are TRBV7-2 and TRBJ1-2; TRBD1 matches 10 bases. Per germline, CDR1 SGHTA and CDR2 FQGNSA. The CDR3 extends over 16 amino acids. Losses at the gene ends were 1 base for V and 8 bases for J; bases not matched to a gene: 10. The CDR3 protein is CASSLDTEGTGVGYTF. CDR3 DNA sequence: TGTGCCAGCAGCTTAGATACCGAAGGGACAGGGGTAGGCTACACCTTC. Supplemented by reference TRBV7-2 and TRBJ1-2, the full variable domain reads GAGVSQSPSNKVTEKGKDVELRCDPISGHTALYWYRQSLGQGLEFLIYFQGNSAPDKSGLPSDRFSAERTGGSVSTLTIQRTQQEDSAVYLCASSLDTEGTGVGYTFGSGTRLTVV.

The chain combines TRBV2 with TRBJ2-2; TRBD2 agrees at 9 bases. CDR1 SNHLY and CDR2 FYNNEI come from the germline V gene. The CDR3 consists of 16 residues. V lost 2 bases to trimming and J lost 4 bases; unmatched junction nucleotides: 5. The CDR3, as DNA: TGTGCCAGCAGTGAAAAGCTAGCGGGGACCACCGGGGAGCTGTTTTTT. It translates to CASSEKLAGTTGELFF.

The rearrangement joins TRBV24-1 to TRBJ2-1; TRBD1 aligns across 8 bases. Germline-derived CDR1 and CDR2 are KGHDR and SFDVKD. This CDR3 is 16 amino acids long. The trim removed 3 bases at V and 1 base at J, leaving 4 bases unmatched. The CDR3 DNA follows: TGTGCCACCAGTGATGGAGACAGGGGATCCTACAATGAGCAGTTCTTC. Protein sequence: CATSDGDRGSYNEQFF.

This clone was seen only a few times. V usage is TRBV27 and J usage is TRBJ2-7; TRBD2 agrees at 9 bases. The length of the CDR3 is 16 residues. The J segment lost 6 bases and the V segment lost 0 bases, leaving 9 bases of the junction unmatched. The germline CDR1 and CDR2 sequences are MNHEY and SMNVEV (reference sequence). Here the CDR3 DNA reads TGTGCCAGCAGTTTATCTAGCGGGAGCCTCCTAGGCGAGCAGTACTTC. This encodes CASSLSSGSLLGEQYF.